The 30 T cell receptor beta chains below all came from one sample that was sequenced in a study of T cells in Graves' hyperthyroidism and ophthalmopathy. Amplification targeted TCR beta CDR3 regions from RNA transcripts. HTBI primers were used for first-round RT-PCR of the TCR CDR3. TCRdb fed the multiplex PCR reads into MiXCR, producing one record per CDR3 protein. The profile shows 500,000 to 650,000 distinct CDR3 sequences, about 15% of them singletons. Sequenced material: blood. These receptors all stem from a woman aged 40 to 50 with Graves' hyperthyroidism.

This clonotype has just a few counts. A much larger clone differs by one base, so this may be a read error. This sequence joins TRBV11-2 and TRBJ2-7; 7 bases line up with TRBD1. The germline V gene encodes CDR1 SGHAT and CDR2 FQNNGV. Trimming removed 8 bases from V and 3 bases from J; junction bases left unmatched: 7. The CDR3 has 13 amino acids. In DNA form, the CDR3 reads TGTGCCAGCGGCTGGGACAGCGGCTACGAGCAGTACTTC. Translated, it gives CASGWDSGYEQYF.

This clonotype was detected ten times or more. The chain joins TRBV29-1 to TRBJ2-3, with D perhaps matching TRBD2 (5 bases). The CDR3 contains 14 residues. Germline CDR1 SQVTM, CDR2 ANQGSEA. Trimming pared 5 bases from V and 3 bases from J, leaving 15 bases between. The CDR3 DNA is TGCAGCGTTCTAGACCCCAGAGGGACAGATACGCAGTATTTT. Its protein product is CSVLDPRGTDTQYF.

This clonotype was picked up many times. The chain joins TRBV3-1 to TRBJ2-7; 10 nucleotides align to TRBD1. V shed 1 base, J shed 1 base, and the junction held 1 base outside the gene matches. Germline CDR1 and CDR2: LGHDT and YNNKEL (reference sequence). CDR3 length equals 15 residues. DNA for the CDR3: TGTGCCAGCAGCCAAGGGGGACAGGGGTCCTACGAGCAGTACTTC. This encodes CASSQGGQGSYEQYF.

This clonotype was seen repeatedly, ten times or more. This rearrangement joins TRBV12-3 or TRBV12-4 to TRBJ2-1; D is unresolved. V lost 3 bases and J lost 9, with 9 bases in between. This CDR3 has 12 residues. The CDR3 is CASSFLVGEQFF. The CDR3 DNA sequence: TGTGCCAGCAGTTTCCTAGTTGGTGAGCAGTTCTTC.

This clonotype has ten or more counts. The CDR3 sequence is CASSPPGSNQPQHF. The DNA for the CDR3 is TGTGCCAGCAGCCCCCCGGGGTCCAATCAGCCCCAGCATTTT. The chain links TRBV12-3 or TRBV12-4 to TRBJ1-5, with D unclear. The germline V and J ends were trimmed by 6 bases and 3 bases, with 12 bases remaining between them. The CDR3 contains 14 residues.

The sample holds one count of this clonotype. The chain is built from TRBV29-1 and TRBJ2-5, with D perhaps given as TRBD1 or TRBD2 (6 bases each). Germline CDR1 and CDR2: SQVTM and ANQGSEA. V was shortened by 3 bases and J by 3 bases, with 8 bases between the two germline ends. This CDR3 has 12 amino acids. CDR3 region: CSVDGGKETQYF. The DNA for the CDR3 is TGCAGCGTTGACGGGGGCAAAGAGACCCAGTACTTC. The full variable domain, rest sourced from reference TRBV29-1 and TRBJ2-5, is SAVISQKPSRDICQRGTSLTIQCQVDSQVTMMFWYRQQPGQSLTLIATANQGSEATYESGFVIDKFPISRPNLTFSTLTVSNMSPEDSSIYLCSVDGGKETQYFGPGTRLLVL.

In this sample, this clonotype turned up many times. V usage is TRBV2 and J usage is TRBJ2-7; TRBD1 matches 8 bases. Germline CDR1 is SNHLY and CDR2 is FYNNEI. The junction had 7 bases not matched to a gene; V was cut back by 5 bases and J by 1 base. This CDR3 contains 15 residues. CDR3 DNA: TGTGCCAGCAGTAAGGACAGGGCAGAATCCTACGAGCAGTACTTC. Translated, it gives CASSKDRAESYEQYF.

The V call is TRBV19, the J call TRBJ2-1; D possibly corresponds to TRBD1 (6 bases). This CDR3 spans 15 amino acids. V was clipped by 5 bases and J by 7 bases, with 18 bases between them. Germline-derived CDR1 and CDR2 are LNHDA and SQIVND (reference sequence). The CDR3 sequence is CASSPVQGWVNEQFF. In nucleotides, the CDR3 is TGTGCCAGTAGTCCAGTACAGGGTTGGGTGAATGAGCAGTTCTTC.

This clonotype turned up a few times. The chain employs TRBV19 and TRBJ1-2; TRBD1 is a possible D gene (6 bases). This CDR3 region has 16 residues. Between the trimmed V and J ends, which lost 5 bases and 1 base, there was a span of 17 bases. Germline CDR1 LNHDA, CDR2 SQIVND (reference sequence). CDR3 sequence (DNA): TGTGCCAGTAGTGATGGACAGCCACCTTTTAACTATGGCTACACCTTC. Translation gives CASSDGQPPFNYGYTF.

In its sample, this clonotype was seen a few times. V is TRBV10-3 and J is TRBJ1-2, with TRBD1 matching 9 bases. Germline values: CDR1 ENHRY, CDR2 SYGVKD. With V trimmed by 5 bases and J by 2 bases, 3 bases remained unmatched. The CDR3 totals 14 residues. CDR3 DNA sequence: TGTGCCATCAGTCCGGGACAGGGAAACTATGGCTACACCTTC. It yields the protein CAISPGQGNYGYTF.

This chain uses TRBV20-1 with TRBJ2-1; weak D call: TRBD2 (6 bases). V was shortened by 6 bases and J by 8 bases, with 20 bases between the two germline ends. In germline, CDR1 is DFQATT, CDR2 SNEGSKA (reference sequence). This CDR3 region has 14 residues. The CDR3 DNA reads TGCAGTGCCCAAAGACTAGTTGTCGCCGATGAGCAGTTCTTC. Translating gives CSAQRLVVADEQFF.

The CDR3 region has the DNA TGCAGCGTTGAAGAAGTAAGGGGCTCCTACAATGAGCAGTTCTTC. Translation: CSVEEVRGSYNEQFF. The rearrangement uses TRBV29-1 and TRBJ2-1; tentatively, D is TRBD1 (5 bases). Per germline, CDR1 SQVTM and CDR2 ANQGSEA. Trimming left V 0 bases short and J 0 bases short, with 9 bases between. The CDR3 has 15 amino acids.

This clonotype was recorded many times. The chain couples TRBV2 to TRBJ1-1; D is possibly TRBD1 (5 bases). Trimming stripped 8 bases from V and 0 bases from J, with 10 bases between. The CDR3 loop spans 13 amino acids. Looked up from germline, CDR1 is SNHLY and CDR2 is FYNNEI. For the CDR3, the DNA is TGTGCCAGCCGGGACGGGGTGAACACTGAAGCTTTCTTT. It translates to CASRDGVNTEAFF.

This clonotype was counted ten times or more. The chain uses TRBV2 and TRBJ2-3, with 13 bases fitting TRBD2. The CDR3 is made up of 16 amino acids. CDR1 is SNHLY and CDR2 is FYNNEI in the germline V gene. V dropped 5 bases and J dropped 2; count of bases not matched to a gene: 4. The CDR3 coding sequence is TGTGCCAGCAGTACGGGACTAGCGGGGACCACAGATACGCAGTATTTT. The encoded protein is CASSTGLAGTTDTQYF.

The chain employs TRBV5-1 and TRBJ1-4; TRBD1 aligns across 7 bases. V lost 2 bases and J lost 1; bases outside the gene matches: 8. CDR1 is SGHRS, CDR2 YFSETQ, per germline. CDR3 length equals 17 residues. CDR3 coding DNA: TGCGCCAGCAGCTTATCCCAGGGGGGGATAACTAATGAAAAACTGTTTTTT. Protein: CASSLSQGGITNEKLFF.

This clonotype occurred many times. The rearrangement uses TRBV6-1 and TRBJ1-2; TRBD1 is a possible D gene (6 bases). The CDR3 has 14 residues. Germline CDR1 reads MNHNS; CDR2 reads SASEGT. V was shortened by 8 bases and J by 1 base, with 14 bases between the two germline ends. CDR3 nucleotides: TGTGCCAGCCACCTAGGCAGGGGTAACTATGGCTACACCTTC. It yields the protein CASHLGRGNYGYTF.

This clonotype has a count of ten or more. This rearrangement joins TRBV12-3 or TRBV12-4 to TRBJ2-3; 7 bases are shared with TRBD1. The CDR3 sequence is 15 residues long. The ends lost 6 bases at V and 0 bases at J; junction bases unmatched: 6. Here the CDR3 DNA reads TGTGCCAGCAGCGGGGACAGCTCTAGCACAGATACGCAGTATTTT. The encoded protein is CASSGDSSSTDTQYF.

This clonotype showed up many times. The J gene is TRBJ2-7, the V gene TRBV3-1, with D perhaps TRBD1 or TRBD2 (5 bases each). CDR1 LGHDT and CDR2 YNNKEL come from the germline V gene (reference sequence). The ends were cut back, 3 bases at V and 0 bases at J, with 12 bases in the middle. The CDR3 totals 15 residues. In DNA, the CDR3 is TGTGCCAGCAGCCAGAAACCAGGGAGCTCCTACGAGCAGTACTTC. It codes for CASSQKPGSSYEQYF.

The table lists this clonotype with a few counts. The CDR3 region has the DNA TGTGCCAGCAGCTGGGAACAGGGGGCGAACACTGAAGCTTTCTTT. Protein: CASSWEQGANTEAFF. This chain links TRBV5-5 with TRBJ1-1, with TRBD1 matching 9 bases. From germline, CDR1 is SGHKS and CDR2 YYEKEE (reference sequence). Unmatched junction bases numbered 4, after V lost 3 bases and J lost 1 base. The CDR3 is made up of 15 amino acids.

This clonotype was detected many times. The chain is built from TRBV10-3 and TRBJ2-1; D not certain. V lost 5 bases to trimming and J lost 2 bases, with 7 bases between them. Germline assignment: CDR1 ENHRY and CDR2 SYGVKD. This CDR3 region has 13 residues. This CDR3 reads CAISPQPYNEQFF. As DNA, the CDR3 is TGTGCCATCAGTCCACAGCCCTACAATGAGCAGTTCTTC.

Written as DNA, the CDR3 is TGCAGTGCTGCAACTAGCACAGATACGCAGTATTTT. Translation gives CSAATSTDTQYF. The chain couples TRBV20-1 to TRBJ2-3; D remains unclear. The CDR3 loop spans 12 amino acids. Trimming pared 5 bases from V and 0 bases from J, leaving 6 bases between. The germline gives CDR1 DFQATT, CDR2 SNEGSKA (reference sequence).

This clonotype appeared many times. The chain uses TRBV18 and TRBJ2-7, with D possibly being TRBD1 (5 bases). V lost 3 bases and J 0 bases, leaving 9 bases between the germline ends. The CDR3 is 14 amino acids. Germline CDR1 is KGHSH and CDR2 is LQKENI. The CDR3 region is CASSPGLSSYEQYF. CDR3 DNA sequence: TGTGCCAGCTCACCGGGGCTTAGCTCCTACGAGCAGTACTTC.

This clonotype occurred many times. V usage is TRBV7-2 and J usage is TRBJ1-2; the D gene is possibly TRBD1 (5 bases). CDR1 is SGHTA, CDR2 FQGNSA, per germline. The CDR3 runs to 13 residues. Trimming shortened V by 5 bases and J by 8 bases, and 15 bases separated the two germline ends. CDR3 in DNA: TGTGCCAGCAGCCCGAGCGCAGGGAAGGGCTACACCTTC. Translating gives CASSPSAGKGYTF.

This clonotype has only a few counts. The chain couples TRBV12-5 to TRBJ2-2; no clear D. Germline loops: CDR1 LGHNT, CDR2 FRNRAP. The CDR3 has 14 residues. Trimming shortened V by 2 bases and J by 4 bases, and 8 bases separated the two germline ends. CDR3 DNA: TGTGCTAGTGGTTTGTTGAGAGGCACCGGGGAGCTGTTTTTT. Amino acids: CASGLLRGTGELFF.

This clonotype was observed a few times. One end of the junction is discordant with germline, which a read error may explain. The chain has TRBV11-1 and TRBJ2-1; 11 nucleotides align to TRBD2. The germline V gene encodes CDR1 SGHAT and CDR2 FQDESV (reference sequence). This CDR3 has 13 residues. Written as DNA, the CDR3 is TGTGCCGGCAGCCCGGGACTAGCGGAAGAGCAGTTCTTC. Translating it yields CAGSPGLAEEQFF.

This clonotype was seen many times. The chain has TRBV27 and TRBJ1-6; D remains ambiguous. The germline V gene encodes CDR1 MNHEY and CDR2 SMNVEV (reference sequence). V lost 6 bases and J 7 bases, leaving 16 bases between the germline ends. CDR3 length equals 15 residues. DNA for the CDR3: TGTGCCAGCAGCACGGACGGCCACACGAATTCACCCCTCCACTTT. Translation gives CASSTDGHTNSPLHF.

This clonotype was seen many times. This chain links TRBV30 with TRBJ1-2; tentative D call: TRBD1 (6 bases). Germline V gene sequence: CDR1 GTSNPN, CDR2 SVGIG (reference sequence). V shed 2 bases and J shed 8 bases, with 18 bases lying between them. The CDR3 length is 14 residues. The CDR3 region is CAWSPNRVGSGYTF. The DNA of the CDR3 is TGTGCCTGGAGTCCAAACAGGGTAGGATCCGGCTACACCTTC. Full variable domain (outside the CDR3, taken from reference TRBV30 and TRBJ1-2): SQTIHQWPATLVQPVGSPLSLECTVEGTSNPNLYWYRQAAGRGLQLLFYSVGIGQISSEVPQNLSASRPQDRQFILSSKKLLLSDSGFYLCAWSPNRVGSGYTFGSGTRLTVV.

This clonotype was observed at least ten times. This chain's CDR3 is CASSRGDSPLHF. The CDR3 DNA is TGTGCCAGCAGTAGGGGTGATTCACCCCTCCACTTT. The rearrangement joins TRBV3-1 to TRBJ1-6, with D maybe TRBD1 (5 bases). The CDR3 extends over 12 amino acids. Germline CDR1 reads LGHDT; CDR2 reads YNNKEL (reference sequence). With 6 bases removed from V and 8 bases from J, the gap between germline ends came to 8 bases. Supplemented by reference TRBV3-1 and TRBJ1-6, the full variable domain reads DTAVSQTPKYLVTQMGNDKSIKCEQNLGHDTMYWYKQDSKKFLKIMFSYNNKELIINETVPNRFSPKSPDKAHLNLHINSLELGDSAVYFCASSRGDSPLHFGNGTRLTVT.

Ten or more counts support this clonotype. This sequence joins TRBV12-3 or TRBV12-4 and TRBJ2-3; possible D gene TRBD2, 5 bases. CDR3 length: 16 amino acids. Trimming cost V 2 bases and J 0 bases, with 12 bases left between them. CDR3 sequence: CASSLLALASTDTQYF. The CDR3 DNA reads as TGTGCCAGCAGTTTACTAGCTCTAGCTAGCACAGATACGCAGTATTTT.

V and J are TRBV19 and TRBJ2-1; 13 nucleotides line up with TRBD2. The CDR3 has 16 amino acids. CDR1 is LNHDA, CDR2 SQIVND, per germline (reference sequence). The trim removed 5 bases at V and 6 bases at J, leaving 7 bases unmatched. The CDR3 DNA reads as TGTGCCAGTAGTCCACAGGGACTAGCGGGATTCAATGAGCAGTTCTTC. It specifies CASSPQGLAGFNEQFF.